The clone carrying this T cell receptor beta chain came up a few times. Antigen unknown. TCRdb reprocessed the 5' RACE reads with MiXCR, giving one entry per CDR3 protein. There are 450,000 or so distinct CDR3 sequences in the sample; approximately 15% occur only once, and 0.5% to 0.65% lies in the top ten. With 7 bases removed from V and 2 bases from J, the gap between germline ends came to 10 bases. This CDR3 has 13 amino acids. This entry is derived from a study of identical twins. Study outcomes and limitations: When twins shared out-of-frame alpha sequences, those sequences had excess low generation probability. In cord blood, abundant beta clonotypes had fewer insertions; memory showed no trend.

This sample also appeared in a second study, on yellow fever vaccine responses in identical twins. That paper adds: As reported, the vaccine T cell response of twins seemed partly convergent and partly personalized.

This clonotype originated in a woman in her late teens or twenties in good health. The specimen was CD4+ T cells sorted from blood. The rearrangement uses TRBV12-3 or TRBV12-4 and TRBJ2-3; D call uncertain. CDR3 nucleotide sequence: TGTGCCAGCAACTCTGACAACACAGATACGCAGTATTTT. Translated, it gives CASNSDNTDTQYF.